This is a list of T cell receptor beta chains from one sample in a study of Graves' ophthalmopathy and Graves' hyperthyroidism. Via MiXCR, TCRdb re-called the multiplex PCR reads, giving one row per CDR3 protein. The top ten hold roughly 42% of the sample, which has a few hundred thousand distinct CDR3 sequences, 20% to 25% seen once. The specimen sequenced was peripheral blood. These receptors originate from a woman in her 50s with Graves' ophthalmopathy. Each CDR3 is given with its conserved first and last residue. A D gene is named only where the DNA matches it firmly.

CDR3aa	j_gene	v_gene	d_gene	len
CASSLNRGLAGSYEQYF	TRBJ2-7	TRBV11-2	TRBD2	17
CASSLIGADYGYTF	TRBJ1-2	TRBV12-3/TRBV12-4	-	14
CSASGRVGILNTEAFF	TRBJ1-1	TRBV20-1	-	16
CASSLDLDGYTF	TRBJ1-2	TRBV5-1	-	12
CSAGGGWGNEQYF	TRBJ2-7	TRBV20-1	TRBD2	13
CSAPSSDDDSNQPQHF	TRBJ1-5	TRBV20-1	-	16
CASTERQGVDEQYF	TRBJ2-7	TRBV6-1	-	14
CASSSAYASGNTIYF	TRBJ1-3	TRBV5-1	-	15
CASSLLGQLETQYF	TRBJ2-5	TRBV28	-	14
CASSLKGTGDEGGELFF	TRBJ2-2	TRBV7-3	-	17
CACCRELDSNQPQHF	TRBJ1-5	TRBV6-1	-	15
CASSTVFSGNTIYF	TRBJ1-3	TRBV28	-	14
CASRLRDTNTGELFF	TRBJ2-2	TRBV11-2	-	15
CASSYQDRGSQPQHF	TRBJ1-5	TRBV6-2/TRBV6-3	TRBD1	15
CASSLGSSASYEQYF	TRBJ2-7	TRBV5-1	-	15
CASSVLADNSPLHF	TRBJ1-6	TRBV9	-	14
CASSSTSGTYQETQYF	TRBJ2-5	TRBV11-1	TRBD2	16
CASRRGVEAFF	TRBJ1-1	TRBV2	-	11
CASSLVGNPQETQYF	TRBJ2-5	TRBV11-2	-	15
CASSQGRAMNTEAFF	TRBJ1-1	TRBV14	-	15
CASSRTVTKNYEQYF	TRBJ2-7	TRBV6-1	-	15
CASIRQGASPYEQYF	TRBJ2-7	TRBV2	TRBD1	15
CASRHGQSNSPLHF	TRBJ1-6	TRBV27	-	14
CASAGGGGNSPLHF	TRBJ1-6	TRBV6-1	-	14
CSAKAGHEQYF	TRBJ2-7	TRBV20-1	TRBD2	11
CASSVAHGTVYEQYF	TRBJ2-7	TRBV9	-	15
CRPGPSDLTTYEQYF	TRBJ2-7	TRBV20-1	-	15
CASSTGQLTQETQYF	TRBJ2-5	TRBV7-2	-	15
CASSPRLAGETQYF	TRBJ2-5	TRBV18	TRBD2	14
CASSRGPFTELFF	TRBJ2-2	TRBV6-4	-	13
CAAASNSGANVLTF	TRBJ2-6	TRBV3-1	-	14
CASSELGTGGRGNTIYF	TRBJ1-3	TRBV25-1	TRBD1	17